The 25 T cell receptor beta chains in this list originate from one sample, sequenced in a study of blood T cell repertoires in COVID-19. Some clones are missing from TCRdb's copy, which holds only in-frame ones; the method was immunoSEQ multiplex PCR. The table includes about 220,000 clones, around 85% detected once. Sequenced sample: PBMCs or T cells enriched from blood (not recorded which). These receptors were taken from a woman aged 40 to 49 with acute COVID-19.

The chain joins TRBV28 to TRBJ1-2; 7 bases line up with TRBD1. Germline lookup yields CDR1 MDHEN and CDR2 SYDVKM. This CDR3 region has 19 residues. Losses at the gene ends were 2 bases for V and 6 bases for J; bases not matched to a gene: 21. This CDR3 reads CASSLPRRNDREKFHGYTF. The CDR3 DNA sequence: TGTGCCAGCAGTTTACCCCGGCGGAACGACAGGGAGAAGTTTCATGGCTACACCTTC.

The chain has TRBV7-8 and TRBJ1-5; D uncertain. Germline values: CDR1 SGHVS, CDR2 FQNEAQ. This CDR3 comprises 13 residues. The V and J ends lost 1 base and 6 bases respectively, with 7 bases between them. CDR3 sequence reads: CASSLDWAQPQHF. DNA of the CDR3: TGTGCCAGCAGCTTAGATTGGGCTCAGCCCCAGCATTTT.

This chain uses TRBV30 with TRBJ1-5, with a possible D match to TRBD1 (6 bases). Germline CDR1 and CDR2: GTSNPN and SVGIG (reference sequence). The length of the CDR3 is 15 residues. V was shortened by 1 base and J by 7 bases, with 17 bases between the two germline ends. CDR3 in amino acids: CAWSGQAQGWQPQHF. The CDR3 DNA reads as TGTGCCTGGAGTGGTCAGGCCCAGGGGTGGCAGCCCCAGCATTTT.

The CDR3 sequence: CSVETDRARYNEQFF. The CDR3 bases are TGCAGCGTTGAGACCGACAGGGCCCGCTACAATGAGCAGTTCTTC. The gene calls are TRBV29-1 and TRBJ2-1, with 7 bases lining up with TRBD1. V shed 3 bases, J shed 3 bases, and the junction held 8 bases outside the gene matches. In germline, CDR1 is SQVTM, CDR2 ANQGSEA. CDR3 length: 15 residues.

This clone was seen a handful of times. This chain connects TRBV5-6 to TRBJ2-4; 11 bases agree with TRBD2. Germline assignment: CDR1 SGHDT and CDR2 YYEEEE. V was pared by 3 bases and J by 11 bases, with 7 bases of the junction left unmatched. The CDR3 covers 14 residues. CDR3 sequence reads: CASSSGLAARFQYF. The CDR3 DNA is TGTGCCAGCAGCTCGGGACTAGCGGCCCGATTTCAGTACTTC.

The chain employs TRBV29-1 and TRBJ2-1; the match to TRBD2 covers 7 bases. CDR1 and CDR2 (germline): SQVTM, ANQGSEA. The junction had 7 bases not matched to a gene; V was cut back by 7 bases and J by 4 bases. The CDR3 has 13 residues. The CDR3 is CSAQGGSYNEQFF. As DNA, the CDR3 is TGCAGCGCCCAGGGCGGGAGTTACAATGAGCAGTTCTTC.

V and J are TRBV7-3 and TRBJ2-7, with 11 bases matching TRBD2. The germline V gene encodes CDR1 SGHTA and CDR2 FQGTGA. The CDR3 consists of 15 residues. J gave up 4 bases and V 5 bases, and 7 bases lay outside the gene matches. CDR3 bases: TGTGCCAGCAGCCCTCTAGCGGGAGGACTATACGAGCAGTACTTC. Translated, it gives CASSPLAGGLYEQYF. Combining the CDR3 with reference TRBV7-3 and TRBJ2-7 gives the whole variable domain GAGVSQTPSNKVTEKGKYVELRCDPISGHTALYWYRQSLGQGPEFLIYFQGTGAADDSGLPNDRFFAVRPEGSVSTLKIQRTERGDSAVYLCASSPLAGGLYEQYFGPGTRLTVT.

The chain has TRBV9 and TRBJ2-7; TRBD2 might be the D (6 bases). V gave up 0 bases and J gave up 7 bases, with 11 bases separating them. Germline-derived CDR1 and CDR2 are SGDLS and YYNGEE. The CDR3 sequence is 13 residues long. CDR3 region: CASSVAGAGEQYF. The CDR3 DNA reads as TGTGCCAGCAGCGTAGCGGGAGCCGGGGAGCAGTACTTC.

This chain joins TRBV3-1 (or the pseudogene TRBV3-2) and TRBJ2-1; 16 bases map to TRBD2. The CDR3 sequence is 18 residues long. CDR1 is LGHDT and CDR2 is YNNKEL in the germline V gene (reference sequence). The V segment lost 0 bases and the J segment 7 bases; nucleotides outside the gene matches: 6. As DNA, the CDR3 is TGTGCCAGCAGCCAAGAACCGGGGACTAGCGGGAGGGGTAATGAGCAGTTCTTC. Translation: CASSQEPGTSGRGNEQFF.

The chain carries TRBV7-9 and TRBJ1-5; 7 bases line up with TRBD1. The CDR3 is 14 amino acids. Trimming at V came to 8 bases and at J to 0 bases, leaving 4 bases not matched to a gene. Germline CDR1 and CDR2: SEHNR and FQNEAQ (reference sequence). In nucleotides, the CDR3 is TGTGCCAGCGCAACAGGGGTTAGCAATCAGCCCCAGCATTTT. Its translation is CASATGVSNQPQHF.

There are many counts of this clone. V gene TRBV18 combines with J gene TRBJ2-7; tentative D call: TRBD2 (5 bases). The germline V gene has CDR1 KGHSH and CDR2 LQKENI. V lost 6 bases and J lost 2, with 20 bases in between. This CDR3 contains 16 residues. The CDR3 bases are TGTGCCAGCTCTCTTGGGCCCACCCAAGCGGCCTACGAGCAGTACTTC. It specifies CASSLGPTQAAYEQYF.

The chain has TRBV6-5 and TRBJ2-5, with a possible D match to TRBD1 (5 bases). Germline V gene lookup returns CDR1 MNHEY and CDR2 SVGAGI. Trimming pared 0 bases from V and 5 bases from J, leaving 13 bases between. This CDR3 region has 15 residues. The CDR3 protein is CASSYSVGESETQYF. The CDR3 bases are TGTGCCAGCAGTTACTCGGTAGGGGAATCGGAGACCCAGTACTTC.

This clone has just one count. The chain employs TRBV18 and TRBJ1-2; 9 bases agree with TRBD1. Germline-derived CDR1 and CDR2 are KGHSH and LQKENI. The length of the CDR3 is 14 residues. J was trimmed by 4 bases and V by 6 bases; bases with no gene match: 6. DNA for the CDR3: TGTGCCAGCTCGCCCGGACAGGGGAGCTATGGCTACACCTTC. Translating it yields CASSPGQGSYGYTF.

The rearrangement links TRBV6-5 to TRBJ1-5; TRBD1 aligns across 9 bases. Germline V gene lookup returns CDR1 MNHEY and CDR2 SVGAGI. The CDR3 is made up of 14 amino acids. V lost 6 bases, J lost 5 bases, and 5 bases stayed unmatched. The CDR3 coding sequence is TGTGCCAGCAGCAGGGACAGGGAGGATCAGCCCCAGCATTTT. This translates into CASSRDREDQPQHF.

The rearrangement uses TRBV10-3 and TRBJ1-3, with TRBD1 matching 8 bases. CDR1 and CDR2 from the germline V gene are ENHRY and SYGVKD. The CDR3 is made up of 14 amino acids. V lost 9 bases to trimming and J lost 0 bases; unmatched junction nucleotides: 4. The CDR3 reads CAMGQVHSGNTIYF. The DNA for the CDR3 is TGTGCCATGGGACAGGTGCACTCTGGAAACACCATATATTTT.

This sequence joins TRBV5-1 and TRBJ2-2; TRBD2 matches 7 bases. Looked up from germline, CDR1 is SGHRS and CDR2 is YFSETQ. The CDR3 spans 19 residues. After removal of 0 bases from V and 16 bases from J, the junction contained 27 bases not matched to a gene. The CDR3 region has the DNA TGCGCCAGCAGCTTGGACCCAGCGGGACGAACCCGGGGCGAAAAGACGCCGTTTTTT. This codes for CASSLDPAGRTRGEKTPFF.

The chain has TRBV29-1 and TRBJ2-5; 7 nucleotides line up with TRBD1. The CDR3 has 12 residues. Germline V gene sequence: CDR1 SQVTM, CDR2 ANQGSEA. J gave up 10 bases and V 6 bases, and 11 bases lay outside the gene matches. The CDR3 protein is CSVGKDRIGQYF. For the CDR3, the DNA is TGCAGCGTCGGGAAGGACAGGATCGGCCAGTACTTC.

The chain employs TRBV3-1 (or the pseudogene TRBV3-2) and TRBJ1-3; D uncertain. Germline V gene data show CDR1 as LGHDT and CDR2 as YNNKEL (reference sequence). V was cut by 0 bases and J by 3 bases, with 9 bases left in between. The CDR3 has 15 residues. The CDR3 DNA is TGTGCCAGCAGCCAAGATAACAGTGGTGGAAACACCATATATTTT. Protein sequence: CASSQDNSGGNTIYF.

This chain joins TRBV20-1 and TRBJ2-1; 9 nucleotides match TRBD2. V gave up 4 bases and J gave up 12 bases; unmatched junction bases: 4. This CDR3 has 11 amino acids. In germline, CDR1 is DFQATT, CDR2 SNEGSKA (reference sequence). CDR3 nucleotide sequence: TGCAGTGCTACTCCAGCGGGAGGGCAGTTCTTC. Translation gives CSATPAGGQFF.

The genes are TRBV28 and TRBJ2-6; D is possibly TRBD2 (6 bases). This CDR3 comprises 19 residues. Trimming left V 6 bases short and J 0 bases short, with 21 bases between. Germline loops: CDR1 MDHEN, CDR2 SYDVKM. CDR3 protein: CASSALAGRNRSGANVLTF. For the CDR3, the DNA is TGTGCCAGCAGCGCCCTGGCGGGGCGCAATCGCTCTGGGGCCAACGTCCTGACTTTC. The variable domain in full, with the rest retrieved from reference TRBV28 and TRBJ2-6, is DVKVTQSSRYLVKRTGEKVFLECVQDMDHENMFWYRQDPGLGLRLIYFSYDVKMKEKGDIPEGYSVSREKKERFSLILESASTNQTSMYLCASSALAGRNRSGANVLTFGAGSRLTVL.

The chain links TRBV27 to TRBJ2-7; possibly TRBD1 for D (5 bases). CDR1 and CDR2 (germline): MNHEY, SMNVEV (reference sequence). V lost 2 bases and J 4 bases, leaving 12 bases between the germline ends. The CDR3 spans 14 residues. In DNA form, the CDR3 reads TGTGCCAGCAGTTTAAGGGCGCAGGGATACGAGCAGTACTTC. This translates into CASSLRAQGYEQYF.

The rearrangement uses TRBV11-3 and TRBJ2-1; 12 positions agree with TRBD2. V lost 5 bases and J lost 2; bases outside the gene matches: 1. The CDR3 has 15 residues. Germline V gives CDR1 SGHNT, CDR2 YENEEA. The DNA of the CDR3 is TGTGCCAGCAGCCGACTAGCGGGAGCCTACAATGAGCAGTTCTTC. Protein: CASSRLAGAYNEQFF.

The chain links TRBV30 to TRBJ2-1; 12 bases are a match to TRBD2. CDR1 GTSNPN and CDR2 SVGIG come from the germline V gene (reference sequence). The CDR3 runs to 15 residues. Trimming removed 2 bases from V and 6 bases from J; junction bases left unmatched: 5. DNA of the CDR3: TGTGCCTGGAGTAAGACTAGCGGGAGCTTCAATGAGCAGTTCTTC. Translating it yields CAWSKTSGSFNEQFF.

V gene TRBV7-8 combines with J gene TRBJ1-6, with 12 bases aligning to TRBD1. The CDR3 contains 17 residues. CDR1 and CDR2 from the germline V gene are SGHVS and FQNEAQ. Trimming removed 5 bases from V and 4 bases from J; junction bases left unmatched: 6. Written as DNA, the CDR3 is TGTGCCAGCAGCGTCGGGACAGGGGGCCCATATAATTCACCCCTCCACTTT. Its translation is CASSVGTGGPYNSPLHF. Drawing the rest from reference TRBV7-8 and TRBJ1-6, the complete variable domain is GAGVSQSPRYKVAKRGQDVALRCDPISGHVSLFWYQQALGQGPEFLTYFQNEAQLDKSGLPSDRFFAERPEGSVSTLKIQRTQQEDSAVYLCASSVGTGGPYNSPLHFGNGTRLTVT.

The rearrangement uses TRBV7-3 and TRBJ2-1; 14 bases match TRBD2. Trimming at V came to 5 bases and at J to 10 bases, leaving 10 bases not matched to a gene. Germline CDR1 and CDR2: SGHTA and FQGTGA. The CDR3 length is 16 residues. CDR3 in amino acids: CASSAGLAGEGREQFF. For the CDR3, the DNA is TGTGCCAGCAGCGCGGGACTAGCGGGAGAAGGAAGGGAGCAGTTCTTC.